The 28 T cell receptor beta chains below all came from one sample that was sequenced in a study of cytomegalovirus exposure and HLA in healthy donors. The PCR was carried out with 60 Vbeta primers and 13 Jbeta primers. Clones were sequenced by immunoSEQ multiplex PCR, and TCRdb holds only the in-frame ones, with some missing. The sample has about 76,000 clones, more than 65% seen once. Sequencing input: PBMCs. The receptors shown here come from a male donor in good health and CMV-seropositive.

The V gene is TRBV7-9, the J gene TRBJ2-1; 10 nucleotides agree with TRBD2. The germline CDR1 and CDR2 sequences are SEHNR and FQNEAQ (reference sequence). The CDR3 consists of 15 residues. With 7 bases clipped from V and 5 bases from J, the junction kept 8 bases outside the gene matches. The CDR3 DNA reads TGTGCCAGCATAAAGCGGGAGGGCCGGGACAATGAGCAGTTCTTC. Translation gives CASIKREGRDNEQFF.

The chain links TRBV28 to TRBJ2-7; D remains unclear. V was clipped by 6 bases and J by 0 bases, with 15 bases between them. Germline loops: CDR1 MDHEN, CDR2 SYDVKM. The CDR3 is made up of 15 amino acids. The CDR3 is CASSPFGVLSYEQYF. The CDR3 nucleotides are TGTGCCAGCAGCCCCTTCGGAGTTCTCTCCTACGAGCAGTACTTC.

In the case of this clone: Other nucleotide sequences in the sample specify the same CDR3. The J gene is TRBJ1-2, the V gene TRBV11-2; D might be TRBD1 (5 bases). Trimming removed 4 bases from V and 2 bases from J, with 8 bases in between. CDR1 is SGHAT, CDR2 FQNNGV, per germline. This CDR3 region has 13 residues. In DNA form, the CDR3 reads TGTGCCAGCAGCTCGACAGAAAACTATGGCTACACCTTC. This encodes CASSSTENYGYTF.

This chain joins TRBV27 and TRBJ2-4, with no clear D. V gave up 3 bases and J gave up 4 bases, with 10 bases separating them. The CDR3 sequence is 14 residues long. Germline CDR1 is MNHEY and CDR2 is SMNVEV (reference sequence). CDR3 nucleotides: TGTGCCAGCAGTTTGTCCCACAGAAAAAACATTCAGTACTTC. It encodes CASSLSHRKNIQYF.

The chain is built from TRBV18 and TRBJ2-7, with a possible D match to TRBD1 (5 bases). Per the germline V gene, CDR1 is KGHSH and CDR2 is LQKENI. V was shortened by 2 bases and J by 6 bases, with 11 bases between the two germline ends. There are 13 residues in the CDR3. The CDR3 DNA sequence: TGTGCCAGCTCACCATTCACCGACAGCGAGCAGTACTTC. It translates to CASSPFTDSEQYF.

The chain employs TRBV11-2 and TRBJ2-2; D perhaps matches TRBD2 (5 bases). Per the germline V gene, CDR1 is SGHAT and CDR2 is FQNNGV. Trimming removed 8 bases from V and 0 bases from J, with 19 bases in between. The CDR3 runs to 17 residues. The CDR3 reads CASGPGWLASNTGELFF. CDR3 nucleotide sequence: TGTGCCAGCGGGCCCGGATGGCTAGCCTCGAACACCGGGGAGCTGTTTTTT. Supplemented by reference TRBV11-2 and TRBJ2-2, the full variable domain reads EAGVAQSPRYKIIEKRQSVAFWCNPISGHATLYWYQQILGQGPKLLIQFQNNGVVDDSQLPKDRFSAERLKGVDSTLKIQPAKLEDSAVYLCASGPGWLASNTGELFFGEGSRLTVL.

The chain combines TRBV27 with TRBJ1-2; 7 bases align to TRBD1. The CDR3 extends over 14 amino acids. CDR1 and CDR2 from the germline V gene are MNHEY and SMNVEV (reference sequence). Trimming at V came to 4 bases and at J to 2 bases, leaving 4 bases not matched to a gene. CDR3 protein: CASSSTTGNYGYTF. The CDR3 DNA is TGTGCCAGCAGTTCTACGACAGGGAACTATGGCTACACCTTC.

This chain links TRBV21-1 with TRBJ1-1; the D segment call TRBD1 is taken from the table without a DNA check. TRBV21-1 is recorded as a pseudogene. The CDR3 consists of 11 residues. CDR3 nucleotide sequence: TGTGCCAGCAGCAAAGACAGGGCGGCTTTCTTT. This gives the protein CASSKDRAAFF.

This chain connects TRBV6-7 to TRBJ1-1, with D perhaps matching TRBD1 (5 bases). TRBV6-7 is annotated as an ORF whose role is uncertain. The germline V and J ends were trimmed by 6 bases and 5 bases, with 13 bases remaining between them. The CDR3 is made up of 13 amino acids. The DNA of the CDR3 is TGTGCCAGCAGGGACTGGGAGGGGACTGAAGCTTTCTTT. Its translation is CASRDWEGTEAFF.

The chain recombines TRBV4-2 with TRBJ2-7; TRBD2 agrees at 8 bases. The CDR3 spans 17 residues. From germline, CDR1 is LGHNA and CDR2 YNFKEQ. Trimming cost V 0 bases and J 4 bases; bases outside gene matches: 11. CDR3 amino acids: CASSQDGNPGGGYEQYF. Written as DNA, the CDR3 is TGTGCCAGCAGCCAAGATGGGAACCCGGGAGGGGGTTACGAGCAGTACTTC.

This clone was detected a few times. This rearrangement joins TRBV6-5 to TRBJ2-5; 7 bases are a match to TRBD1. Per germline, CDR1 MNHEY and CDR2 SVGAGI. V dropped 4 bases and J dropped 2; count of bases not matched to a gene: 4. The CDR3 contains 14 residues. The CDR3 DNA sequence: TGTGCCAGCAGTTTAGACAGGGAACAAGAGACCCAGTACTTC. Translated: CASSLDREQETQYF.

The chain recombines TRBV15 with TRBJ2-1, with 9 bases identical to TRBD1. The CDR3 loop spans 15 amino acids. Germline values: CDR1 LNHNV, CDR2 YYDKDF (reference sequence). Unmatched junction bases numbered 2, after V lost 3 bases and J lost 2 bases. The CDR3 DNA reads TGTGCCACCAGCAGCGGGACAGGGACCTACAATGAGCAGTTCTTC. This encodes CATSSGTGTYNEQFF.

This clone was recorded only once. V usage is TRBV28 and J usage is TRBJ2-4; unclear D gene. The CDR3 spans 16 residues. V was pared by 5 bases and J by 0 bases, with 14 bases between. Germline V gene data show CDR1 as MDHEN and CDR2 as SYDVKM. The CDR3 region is CASSETKPVAKNIQYF. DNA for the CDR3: TGTGCCAGCAGTGAAACCAAGCCCGTAGCCAAAAACATTCAGTACTTC.

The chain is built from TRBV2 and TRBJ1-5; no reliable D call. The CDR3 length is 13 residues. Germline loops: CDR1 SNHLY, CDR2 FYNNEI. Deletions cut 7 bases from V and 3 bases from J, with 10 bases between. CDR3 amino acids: CASKVEVNQPQHF. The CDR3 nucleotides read TGTGCCAGCAAGGTTGAGGTCAATCAGCCCCAGCATTTT.

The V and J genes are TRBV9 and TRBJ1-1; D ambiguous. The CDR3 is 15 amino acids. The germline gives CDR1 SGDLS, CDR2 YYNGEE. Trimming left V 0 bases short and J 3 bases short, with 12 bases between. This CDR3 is CASSVEGGRDTEAFF. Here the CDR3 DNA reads TGTGCCAGCAGCGTAGAGGGAGGGAGGGACACTGAAGCTTTCTTT.

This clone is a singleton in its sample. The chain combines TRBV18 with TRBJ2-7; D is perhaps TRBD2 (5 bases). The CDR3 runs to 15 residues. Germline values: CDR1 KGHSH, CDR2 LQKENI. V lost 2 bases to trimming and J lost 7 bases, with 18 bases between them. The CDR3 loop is CASSPGLQVGEEQYF. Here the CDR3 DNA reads TGTGCCAGCTCACCAGGCCTCCAGGTGGGAGAAGAGCAGTACTTC.

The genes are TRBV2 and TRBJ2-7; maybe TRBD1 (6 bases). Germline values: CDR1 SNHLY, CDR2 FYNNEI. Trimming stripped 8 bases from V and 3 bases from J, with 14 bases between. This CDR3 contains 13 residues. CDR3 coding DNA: TGTGCCAGCGGAGGACAGACACGCTACGAGCAGTACTTC. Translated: CASGGQTRYEQYF. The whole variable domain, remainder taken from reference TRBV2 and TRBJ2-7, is EPEVTQTPSHQVTQMGQEVILRCVPISNHLYFYWYRQILGQKVEFLVSFYNNEISEKSEIFDDQFSVERPDGSNFTLKIRSTKLEDSAMYFCASGGQTRYEQYFGPGTRLTVT.

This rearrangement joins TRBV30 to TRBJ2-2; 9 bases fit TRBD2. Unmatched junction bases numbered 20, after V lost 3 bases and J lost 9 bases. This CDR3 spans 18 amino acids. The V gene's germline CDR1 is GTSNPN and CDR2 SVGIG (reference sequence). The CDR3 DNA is TGTGCCTGGAGATGCAAGGTAGCGGGGGACGATGGGCACCGGGAGCTGTTTTTT. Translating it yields CAWRCKVAGDDGHRELFF.

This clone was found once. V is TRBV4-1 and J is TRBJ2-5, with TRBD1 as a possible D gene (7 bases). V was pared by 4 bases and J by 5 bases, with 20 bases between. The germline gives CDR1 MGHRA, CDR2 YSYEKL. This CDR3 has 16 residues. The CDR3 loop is CASSRPASGGQETQYF. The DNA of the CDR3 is TGCGCCAGCAGCCGCCCGGCGTCAGGGGGGCAGGAGACCCAGTACTTC.

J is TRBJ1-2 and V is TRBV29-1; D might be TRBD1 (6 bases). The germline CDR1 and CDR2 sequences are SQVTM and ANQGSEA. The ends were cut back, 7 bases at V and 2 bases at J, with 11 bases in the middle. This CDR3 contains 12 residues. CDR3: CSAYDRNYGYTF. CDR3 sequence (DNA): TGCAGCGCCTACGACAGGAACTATGGCTACACCTTC.

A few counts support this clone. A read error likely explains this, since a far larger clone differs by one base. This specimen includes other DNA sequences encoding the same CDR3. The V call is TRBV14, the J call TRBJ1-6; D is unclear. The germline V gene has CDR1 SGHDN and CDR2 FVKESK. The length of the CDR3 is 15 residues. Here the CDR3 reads CASSPDYSYNSPLHF. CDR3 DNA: TGTGCCAGCAGCCCAGACTACTCCTATAATTCTCCCCTCCACTTT.

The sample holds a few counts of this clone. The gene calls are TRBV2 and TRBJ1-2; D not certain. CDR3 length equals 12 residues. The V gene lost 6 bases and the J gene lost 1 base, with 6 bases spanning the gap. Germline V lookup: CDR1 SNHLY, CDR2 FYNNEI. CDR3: CASSRLNYGYTF. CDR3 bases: TGTGCCAGCAGCAGGCTTAACTATGGCTACACCTTC.

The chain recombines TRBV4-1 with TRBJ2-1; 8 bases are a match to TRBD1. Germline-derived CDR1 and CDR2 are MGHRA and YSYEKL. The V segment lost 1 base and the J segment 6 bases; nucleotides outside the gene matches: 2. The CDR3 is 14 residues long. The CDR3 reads CASSQGTGTNEQFF. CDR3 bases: TGCGCCAGCAGCCAAGGGACAGGGACCAATGAGCAGTTCTTC.

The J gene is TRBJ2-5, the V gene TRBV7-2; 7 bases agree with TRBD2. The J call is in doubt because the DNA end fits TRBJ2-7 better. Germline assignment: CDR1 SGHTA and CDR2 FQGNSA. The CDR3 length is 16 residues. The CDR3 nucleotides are TGTGCCAGCAGCTTAAATACGGGGGGACTTTCCTACGAGCAGTACTTC. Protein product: CASSLNTGGLSYEQYF.

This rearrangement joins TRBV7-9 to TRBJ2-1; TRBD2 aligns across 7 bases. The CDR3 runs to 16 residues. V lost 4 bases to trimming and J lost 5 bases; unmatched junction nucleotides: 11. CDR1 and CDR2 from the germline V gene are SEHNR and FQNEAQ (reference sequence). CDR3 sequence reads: CASSSLVGGGNNEQFF. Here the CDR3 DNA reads TGTGCCAGCAGCTCACTAGTGGGGGGAGGGAACAATGAGCAGTTCTTC.

The CDR3 region is CASSLGGQGAYEQYF. The CDR3 region has the DNA TGTGCCAGCAGCTTAGGGGGACAGGGGGCCTACGAGCAGTACTTC. V and J are TRBV7-3 and TRBJ2-7, with 11 bases fitting TRBD1. The CDR3 spans 15 residues. From germline, CDR1 is SGHTA and CDR2 FQGTGA. V lost 2 bases to trimming and J lost 2 bases; unmatched junction nucleotides: 2. The variable domain in full, with the rest retrieved from reference TRBV7-3 and TRBJ2-7, is GAGVSQTPSNKVTEKGKYVELRCDPISGHTALYWYRQSLGQGPEFLIYFQGTGAADDSGLPNDRFFAVRPEGSVSTLKIQRTERGDSAVYLCASSLGGQGAYEQYFGPGTRLTVT.

Here the CDR3 reads CASSELGQGARGNTIYF. The CDR3 DNA is TGTGCCAGCAGTGAACTGGGACAGGGGGCGCGGGGAAACACCATATATTTT. The V and J genes are TRBV25-1 and TRBJ1-3; 12 bases align to TRBD1. Germline lookup yields CDR1 MGHDK and CDR2 SYGVNS. The ends lost 2 bases at V and 4 bases at J; junction bases unmatched: 6. CDR3 length: 17 amino acids.

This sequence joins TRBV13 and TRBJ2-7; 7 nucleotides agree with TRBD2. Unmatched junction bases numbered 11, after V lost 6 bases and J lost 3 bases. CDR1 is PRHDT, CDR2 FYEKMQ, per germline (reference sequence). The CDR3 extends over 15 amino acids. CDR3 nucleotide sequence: TGTGCCAGCAGTCCGGGTAGCGGGCTTTTCTACGAGCAGTACTTC. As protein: CASSPGSGLFYEQYF.